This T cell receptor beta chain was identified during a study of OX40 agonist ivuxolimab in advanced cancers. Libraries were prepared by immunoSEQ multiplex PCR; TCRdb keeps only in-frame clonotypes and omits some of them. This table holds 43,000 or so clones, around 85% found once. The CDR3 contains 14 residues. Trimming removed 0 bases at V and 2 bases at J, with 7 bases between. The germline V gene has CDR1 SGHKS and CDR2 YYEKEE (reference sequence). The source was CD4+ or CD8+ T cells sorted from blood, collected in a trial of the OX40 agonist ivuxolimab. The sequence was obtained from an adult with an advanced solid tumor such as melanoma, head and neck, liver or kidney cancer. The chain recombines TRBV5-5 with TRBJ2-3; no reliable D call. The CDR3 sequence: CASSLVLPTDTQYF. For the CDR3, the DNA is TGTGCCAGCAGCTTGGTTCTCCCCACAGATACGCAGTATTTT.